This T cell receptor beta chain was obtained from a study of blood T cell repertoires in COVID-19. Only in-frame clones appear in the TCRdb table, and some are missing; sequencing was by immunoSEQ multiplex PCR. The table includes a few hundred thousand clones, roughly nine tenths detected once. Sequencing was done on a sample of PBMCs or T cells enriched from blood (not recorded which). The clonotype originates from a man younger than 30 who had recovered from COVID-19.

The CDR3 DNA is TGTGCCAGCAGCCCCCAGGGGCAAAAACTGTTTTTT. Translated, it gives CASSPQGQKLFF. The rearrangement joins TRBV7-9 to TRBJ1-4; D possibly corresponds to TRBD1 (6 bases). This CDR3 comprises 12 residues. The germline V gene has CDR1 SEHNR and CDR2 FQNEAQ (reference sequence). V lost 5 bases and J 9 bases, leaving 10 bases between the germline ends.